The 28 T cell receptor beta chains below come from one sample, sequenced in a study of shared clonotypes between healthy human individuals. The table came from immunoSEQ multiplex PCR; TCRdb's copy has only in-frame clones and leaves some out. Found here are some 1 million clones, 65% to 75% of them singletons; the top ten hold nearly 1.5%. Sequencing input: memory CD4+ T cells sorted from blood. Stated subset: CD45RA-negative fraction. These receptors were obtained from a man younger than 30 in good health.

This chain uses TRBV7-6 with TRBJ2-2, with 12 bases matching TRBD2. Trimming cost V 2 bases and J 6 bases; bases outside gene matches: 13. This CDR3 contains 19 residues. The germline CDR1 and CDR2 sequences are SGHVS and FNYEAQ. CDR3 sequence (DNA): TGTGCCAGCAGCTTACTAGCGGGAGGGCCGGGATGGCAACCCGGGGAGCTGTTTTTT. Its protein product is CASSLLAGGPGWQPGELFF.

The CDR3 reads CASSPGQGGSSPLHF. The CDR3 bases are TGTGCCAGCAGCCCGGGACAAGGGGGCTCTTCACCCCTCCACTTT. The chain carries TRBV7-2 and TRBJ1-6, with 7 bases matching TRBD1. V lost 5 bases and J lost 9; bases outside the gene matches: 10. The germline V gene encodes CDR1 SGHTA and CDR2 FQGNSA. The CDR3 is 15 amino acids.

Many counts were recorded for this clone. V usage is TRBV9 and J usage is TRBJ2-3; no firm D call. V was shortened by 0 bases and J by 2 bases, with 10 bases between the two germline ends. The CDR3 runs to 15 residues. The germline V gene has CDR1 SGDLS and CDR2 YYNGEE. The CDR3 nucleotides are TGTGCCAGCAGCGTAGATGGTCATACCACAGATACGCAGTATTTT. Encoded protein: CASSVDGHTTDTQYF.

This sequence joins TRBV4-3 and TRBJ2-3; 7 nucleotides agree with TRBD2. Germline V gene data show CDR1 as LGHNA and CDR2 as YSLEER. The trim removed 1 base at V and 1 base at J, leaving 2 bases unmatched. The CDR3 is 15 amino acids. CDR3 sequence (DNA): TGCGCCAGCAGCCAAGCTAGCGGTGGCACAGATACGCAGTATTTT. It specifies CASSQASGGTDTQYF.

The chain is built from TRBV28 and TRBJ2-3, with D perhaps TRBD2 (6 bases). CDR1 is MDHEN, CDR2 SYDVKM, per germline. The CDR3 spans 18 residues. Trimming stripped 8 bases from V and 0 bases from J, with 24 bases between. The CDR3 protein is CASGWGGAILTSTDTQYF. CDR3 DNA: TGTGCCAGCGGTTGGGGCGGGGCGATACTTACTAGCACAGATACGCAGTATTTT.

The chain links TRBV29-1 to TRBJ1-2; no reliable D call. Germline V gene data show CDR1 as SQVTM and CDR2 as ANQGSEA. CDR3 size: 12 residues. V was trimmed by 3 bases and J by 1 base, leaving 6 bases between them. The CDR3 reads CSVESRNYGYTF. CDR3 in DNA: TGCAGCGTTGAGTCCCGTAACTATGGCTACACCTTC.

The genes are TRBV2 and TRBJ2-7; D is undetermined. The length of the CDR3 is 11 residues. CDR1 SNHLY and CDR2 FYNNEI come from the germline V gene. Trimming left V 6 bases short and J 2 bases short, with 5 bases between. CDR3 amino acids: CASRVAYEQYF. CDR3 nucleotides: TGTGCCAGCAGGGTAGCCTACGAGCAGTACTTC.

As to this clone: Other DNA variants within this sample encode the same CDR3. The chain has TRBV30 and TRBJ1-5; D gene unclear. The CDR3 is made up of 13 amino acids. Trimming shortened V by 0 bases and J by 1 base, and 4 bases separated the two germline ends. CDR1 is GTSNPN and CDR2 is SVGIG in the germline V gene (reference sequence). The chain's CDR3 is CAWSVLSNQPQHF. The CDR3 bases are TGTGCCTGGAGTGTTCTCAGCAATCAGCCCCAGCATTTT.

This rearrangement joins TRBV9 to TRBJ1-4; TRBD1 might be the D (6 bases). The CDR3 length is 17 residues. Deletions cut 4 bases from V and 1 base from J, with 17 bases between. The V gene's germline CDR1 is SGDLS and CDR2 YYNGEE. The CDR3 region has the DNA TGTGCCAGCAGCCCGCGTGTGGGGGCGTTAACTAATGAAAAACTGTTTTTT. Amino acid sequence: CASSPRVGALTNEKLFF.

The rearrangement joins TRBV4-2 to TRBJ2-1, with D unresolved. CDR3 length: 12 residues. Trimming cost V 4 bases and J 9 bases, with 10 bases left between them. CDR1 LGHNA and CDR2 YNFKEQ come from the germline V gene. The CDR3, as DNA: TGTGCCAGCAGCCGAATGGAACGTGAGCAGTTCTTC. Its protein product is CASSRMEREQFF.

This clone was detected only a few times. The chain carries TRBV7-2 and TRBJ1-2, with 7 bases matching TRBD1. The CDR3 sequence is 13 residues long. With 5 bases clipped from V and 11 bases from J, the junction kept 11 bases outside the gene matches. CDR1 is SGHTA and CDR2 is FQGNSA in the germline V gene. CDR3 protein: CASSVTRDREYTF. CDR3 sequence (DNA): TGTGCCAGCAGCGTAACTCGAGACAGGGAATACACCTTC.

CDR3 sequence reads: CASSSDYSRDTQYF. DNA for the CDR3: TGCGCCAGCAGCTCAGACTACTCTCGGGATACGCAGTATTTT. The chain employs TRBV5-1 and TRBJ2-3, with D maybe TRBD2 (5 bases). CDR1 is SGHRS and CDR2 is YFSETQ in the germline V gene. The CDR3 contains 14 residues. With 3 bases removed from V and 6 bases from J, the gap between germline ends came to 14 bases.

The chain is built from TRBV5-4 and TRBJ2-3; 12 bases line up with TRBD2. The germline CDR1 and CDR2 sequences are SGHNT and YYREEE (reference sequence). The CDR3 runs 17 residues. Trimming took 0 bases from V and 3 from J; bases not matched to a gene: 5. The CDR3 protein is CASSLGALAGGTDTQYF. Here the CDR3 DNA reads TGTGCCAGCAGCTTGGGAGCTCTAGCGGGGGGGACAGATACGCAGTATTTT.

CDR3 region: CATARWGNTGELFF. CDR3 coding DNA: TGTGCCACCGCCAGATGGGGCAACACCGGGGAGCTGTTTTTT. The chain joins TRBV27 to TRBJ2-2; D is perhaps TRBD1 (5 bases). V lost 10 bases to trimming and J lost 2 bases, with 14 bases between them. Per germline, CDR1 MNHEY and CDR2 SMNVEV (reference sequence). The CDR3 spans 14 residues.

This clone was observed many times. This rearrangement joins TRBV7-6 to TRBJ2-7, with 11 bases matching TRBD1. CDR3 length: 16 residues. Trimming removed 2 bases from V and 1 base from J; junction bases left unmatched: 4. The V gene's germline CDR1 is SGHVS and CDR2 FNYEAQ. The CDR3 DNA is TGTGCCAGCAGCTTACTCGGACAGGGGGCTTCCTACGAGCAGTACTTC. Translation: CASSLLGQGASYEQYF. Together with reference TRBV7-6 and TRBJ2-7, the CDR3 gives the full variable domain: GAGVSQSPRYKVTKRGQDVALRCDPISGHVSLYWYRQALGQGPEFLTYFNYEAQQDKSGLPNDRFSAERPEGSISTLTIQRTEQRDSAMYRCASSLLGQGASYEQYFGPGTRLTVT.

The chain uses TRBV5-1 and TRBJ2-2; tentative D call: TRBD2 (6 bases). CDR1 and CDR2 from the germline V gene are SGHRS and YFSETQ. V was pared by 1 base and J by 2 bases, with 9 bases between. The CDR3 has 15 amino acids. The CDR3: CASSLREVNTGELFF. DNA for the CDR3: TGCGCCAGCAGCTTGAGGGAGGTTAACACCGGGGAGCTGTTTTTT. The variable domain in full, completed from reference TRBV5-1 and TRBJ2-2, reads KAGVTQTPRYLIKTRGQQVTLSCSPISGHRSVSWYQQTPGQGLQFLFEYFSETQRNKGNFPGRFSGRQFSNSRSEMNVSTLELGDSALYLCASSLREVNTGELFFGEGSRLTVL.

The V call is TRBV10-2, the J call TRBJ2-1; 7 bases are shared with TRBD2. The CDR3 runs 13 residues. The germline CDR1 and CDR2 sequences are WSHSY and SAAADI. V lost 8 bases, J lost 5 bases, and 6 bases stayed unmatched. CDR3 amino acids: CASRLARDNEQFF. CDR3 nucleotides: TGCGCCAGCCGACTAGCACGGGACAATGAGCAGTTCTTC.

The V gene is TRBV29-1, the J gene TRBJ2-7; 7 nucleotides agree with TRBD1. Per the germline V gene, CDR1 is SQVTM and CDR2 is ANQGSEA. J lost 4 bases, V lost 5 bases, and 8 bases had no gene match. This CDR3 is built from 13 residues. The CDR3 sequence is CSVSSTGSYEQYF. CDR3 DNA: TGCAGCGTTTCCTCGACAGGGAGTTACGAGCAGTACTTC.

The table lists this clone with a few counts. The chain links TRBV28 to TRBJ1-5; D unresolved. Germline loops: CDR1 MDHEN, CDR2 SYDVKM. V was trimmed by 5 bases and J by 7 bases, leaving 9 bases between them. The CDR3 runs 12 residues. The CDR3 spells CASSPLRQPQHF. CDR3 DNA sequence: TGTGCCAGCAGTCCCCTAAGGCAGCCCCAGCATTTT.

The V call is TRBV11-2, the J call TRBJ2-2; D is perhaps TRBD1 (6 bases). The germline V and J ends were trimmed by 1 base and 2 bases, with 11 bases remaining between them. The length of the CDR3 is 16 residues. In germline, CDR1 is SGHAT, CDR2 FQNNGV. The CDR3 loop is CASSLAGGYNTGELFF. As DNA, the CDR3 is TGTGCCAGCAGCTTAGCTGGGGGCTACAACACCGGGGAGCTGTTTTTT.

This clone has just one count. The junction differs from germline at one of its ends, possibly a read error. V gene TRBV7-7 combines with J gene TRBJ2-7; no reliable D call. The CDR3 extends over 14 amino acids. The germline V gene has CDR1 SSHAT and CDR2 FNYEAQ (reference sequence). The CDR3 sequence: CASSPRSGPYEQYF. The CDR3, as DNA: TGTGCTAGCAGCCCCCGTTCCGGCCCCTACGAGCAGTACTTC.

The chain couples TRBV5-4 to TRBJ2-5; TRBD2 aligns across 10 bases. In germline, CDR1 is SGHNT, CDR2 YYREEE (reference sequence). Germline trimming cut 2 bases from V and 1 base from J; bases unmatched to any gene: 5. The CDR3 consists of 16 residues. In nucleotides, the CDR3 is TGTGCCAGCAGCTTCGTAGCGGGGGGCTTCCAAGAGACCCAGTACTTC. It encodes CASSFVAGGFQETQYF.

J is TRBJ1-5 and V is TRBV14; 7 bases fit TRBD1. The ends lost 8 bases at V and 0 bases at J; junction bases unmatched: 13. The CDR3 is made up of 17 amino acids. Per germline, CDR1 SGHDN and CDR2 FVKESK. CDR3 loop: CASLFTGTADSNQPQHF. CDR3 bases: TGTGCCAGCCTATTCACTGGGACAGCCGATAGCAATCAGCCCCAGCATTTT.

The chain joins TRBV5-1 to TRBJ2-2; D gene uncertain. CDR1 SGHRS and CDR2 YFSETQ come from the germline V gene. V was clipped by 5 bases and J by 4 bases, with 15 bases between them. The CDR3 loop spans 15 amino acids. This chain's CDR3 is CASSTTLSGTGELFF. The CDR3 DNA sequence: TGCGCCAGCAGTACGACACTGTCGGGCACCGGGGAGCTGTTTTTT. The full variable domain, completed using reference TRBV5-1 and TRBJ2-2, is KAGVTQTPRYLIKTRGQQVTLSCSPISGHRSVSWYQQTPGQGLQFLFEYFSETQRNKGNFPGRFSGRQFSNSRSEMNVSTLELGDSALYLCASSTTLSGTGELFFGEGSRLTVL.

The chain joins TRBV11-2 to TRBJ2-2; no firm D call. The CDR3 runs 14 residues. Germline CDR1 reads SGHAT; CDR2 reads FQNNGV. Trimming cost V 5 bases and J 2 bases, with 9 bases left between them. The CDR3 DNA follows: TGTGCCAGCAGCCGACTCAGAAACACCGGGGAGCTGTTTTTT. Translation gives CASSRLRNTGELFF.

The rearrangement links TRBV19 to TRBJ1-4; possible D gene TRBD1, 5 bases. Deletions cut 7 bases from V and 7 bases from J, with 16 bases between. Per germline, CDR1 LNHDA and CDR2 SQIVND (reference sequence). The CDR3 runs to 14 residues. The CDR3 coding sequence is TGTGCCAGTACCTCCTTGGGGGGAGGTGAAAAACTGTTTTTT. Amino acid sequence: CASTSLGGGEKLFF.

This clone has more than one count but fewer than ten. The identical CDR3 is also encoded by other nucleotide sequences in the sample. The gene calls are TRBV28 and TRBJ1-2; TRBD1 matches at 8 bases. The CDR3 contains 12 residues. Germline loops: CDR1 MDHEN, CDR2 SYDVKM. The V segment lost 8 bases and the J segment 4 bases; nucleotides outside the gene matches: 3. This CDR3 is CASDRGGYGYTF. CDR3 sequence (DNA): TGTGCCAGCGACAGGGGCGGCTATGGCTACACCTTC.

The chain couples TRBV19 to TRBJ1-2; D not resolved. Trimming pared 7 bases from V and 0 bases from J, leaving 12 bases between. CDR1 and CDR2 from the germline V gene are LNHDA and SQIVND (reference sequence). The CDR3 length is 14 residues. The CDR3 nucleotides are TGTGCCAGTAATCTAGGCGAGGCTAACTATGGCTACACCTTC. Protein sequence: CASNLGEANYGYTF.